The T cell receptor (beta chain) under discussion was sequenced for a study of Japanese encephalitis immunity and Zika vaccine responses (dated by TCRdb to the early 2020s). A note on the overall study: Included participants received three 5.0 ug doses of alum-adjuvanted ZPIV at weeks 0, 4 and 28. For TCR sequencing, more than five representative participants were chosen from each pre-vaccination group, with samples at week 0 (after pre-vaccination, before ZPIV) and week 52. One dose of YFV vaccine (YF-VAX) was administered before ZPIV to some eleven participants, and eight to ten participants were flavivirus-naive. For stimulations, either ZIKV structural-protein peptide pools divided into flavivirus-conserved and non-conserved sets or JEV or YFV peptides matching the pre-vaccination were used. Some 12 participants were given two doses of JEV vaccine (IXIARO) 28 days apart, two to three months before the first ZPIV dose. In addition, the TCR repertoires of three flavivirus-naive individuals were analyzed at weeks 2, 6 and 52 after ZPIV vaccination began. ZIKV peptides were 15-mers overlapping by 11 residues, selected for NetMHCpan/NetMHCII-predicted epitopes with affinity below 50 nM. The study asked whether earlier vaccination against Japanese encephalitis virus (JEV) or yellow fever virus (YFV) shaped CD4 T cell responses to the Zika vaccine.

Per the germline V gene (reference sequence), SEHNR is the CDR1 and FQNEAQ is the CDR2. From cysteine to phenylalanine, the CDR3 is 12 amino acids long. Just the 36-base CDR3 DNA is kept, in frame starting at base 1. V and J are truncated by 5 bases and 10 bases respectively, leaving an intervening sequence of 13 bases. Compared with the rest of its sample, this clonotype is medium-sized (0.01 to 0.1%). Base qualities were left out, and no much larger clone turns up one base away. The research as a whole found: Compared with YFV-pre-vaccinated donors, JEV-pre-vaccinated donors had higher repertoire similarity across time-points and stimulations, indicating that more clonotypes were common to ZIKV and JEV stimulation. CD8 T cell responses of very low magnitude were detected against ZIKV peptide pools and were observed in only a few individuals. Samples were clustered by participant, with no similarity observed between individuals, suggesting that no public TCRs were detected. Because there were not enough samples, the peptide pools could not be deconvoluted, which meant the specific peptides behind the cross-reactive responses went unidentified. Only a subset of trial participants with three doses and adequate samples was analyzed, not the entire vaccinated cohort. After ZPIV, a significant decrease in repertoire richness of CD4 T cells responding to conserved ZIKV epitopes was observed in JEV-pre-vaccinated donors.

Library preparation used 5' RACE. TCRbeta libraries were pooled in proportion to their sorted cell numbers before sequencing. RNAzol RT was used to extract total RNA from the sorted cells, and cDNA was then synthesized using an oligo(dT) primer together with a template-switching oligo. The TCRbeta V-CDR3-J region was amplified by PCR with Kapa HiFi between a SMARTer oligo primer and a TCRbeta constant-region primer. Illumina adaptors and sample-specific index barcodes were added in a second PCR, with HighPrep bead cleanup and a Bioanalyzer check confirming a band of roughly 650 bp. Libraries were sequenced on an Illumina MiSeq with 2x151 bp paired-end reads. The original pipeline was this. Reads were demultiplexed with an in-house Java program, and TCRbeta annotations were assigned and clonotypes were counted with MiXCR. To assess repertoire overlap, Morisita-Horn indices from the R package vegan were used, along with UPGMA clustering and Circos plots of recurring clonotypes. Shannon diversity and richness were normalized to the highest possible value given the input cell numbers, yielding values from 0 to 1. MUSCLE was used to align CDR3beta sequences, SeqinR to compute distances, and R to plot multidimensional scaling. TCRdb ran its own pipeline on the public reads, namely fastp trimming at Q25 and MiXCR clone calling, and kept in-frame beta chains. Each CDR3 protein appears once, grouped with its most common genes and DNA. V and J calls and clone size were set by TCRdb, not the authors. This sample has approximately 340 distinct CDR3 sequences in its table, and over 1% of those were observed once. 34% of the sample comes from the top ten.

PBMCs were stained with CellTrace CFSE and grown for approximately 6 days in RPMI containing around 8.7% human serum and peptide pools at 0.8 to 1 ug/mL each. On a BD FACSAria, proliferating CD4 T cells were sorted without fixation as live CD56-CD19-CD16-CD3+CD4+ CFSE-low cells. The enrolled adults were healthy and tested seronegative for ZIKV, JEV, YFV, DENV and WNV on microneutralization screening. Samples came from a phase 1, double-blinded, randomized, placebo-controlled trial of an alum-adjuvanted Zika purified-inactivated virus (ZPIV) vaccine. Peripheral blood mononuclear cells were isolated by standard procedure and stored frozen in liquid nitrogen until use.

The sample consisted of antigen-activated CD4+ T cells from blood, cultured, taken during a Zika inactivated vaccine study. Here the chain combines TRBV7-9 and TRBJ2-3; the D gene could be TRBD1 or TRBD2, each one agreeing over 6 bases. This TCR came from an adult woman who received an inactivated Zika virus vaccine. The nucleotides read TGTGCCAGCAGCCCCGGACAGCGGGCGCAGTATTTT. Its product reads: CASSPGQRAQYF.